The text below deals with one T cell receptor (beta chain). The antigen remains unidentified. This sample is drawn from a study of CD8 T cells in ankylosing spondylitis. The study's findings and limits: It appeared that ankylosing spondylitis blood was characterized by a TCR beta motif of under ten highly homologous variants.

TCRdb processed the 5' RACE reads anew with MiXCR; each CDR3 protein has one entry. The data show over 450,000 distinct CDR3 sequences, about an eighth seen once. The germline V gene encodes CDR1 LGHNA and CDR2 YNFKEQ. The CDR3 consists of 16 residues. Trimming shortened V by 4 bases and J by 4 bases, and 16 bases separated the two germline ends. The clonotype was recovered from a male donor with ankylosing spondylitis. The sequenced material came from blood, either unsorted or a sorted T cell fraction (not recorded which). The rearrangement uses TRBV4-2 and TRBJ2-2; D is perhaps TRBD1 or TRBD2 (5 bases each). CDR3 nucleotides: TGTGCCAGCAGCCCCGGGACCCCTAGGGGCACCGGGGAGCTGTTTTTT. It encodes CASSPGTPRGTGELFF.